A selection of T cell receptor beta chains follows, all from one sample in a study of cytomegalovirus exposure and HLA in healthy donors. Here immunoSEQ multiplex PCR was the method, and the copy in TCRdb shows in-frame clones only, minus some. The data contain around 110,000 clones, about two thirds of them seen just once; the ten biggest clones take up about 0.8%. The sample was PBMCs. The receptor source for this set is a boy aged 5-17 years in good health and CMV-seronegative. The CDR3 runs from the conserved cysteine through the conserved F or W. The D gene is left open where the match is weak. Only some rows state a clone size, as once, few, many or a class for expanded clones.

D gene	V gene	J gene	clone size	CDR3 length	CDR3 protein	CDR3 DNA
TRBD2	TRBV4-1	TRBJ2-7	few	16	CASSQDQIAGSYEQYF	TGCGCCAGCAGCCAAGATCAGATAGCGGGGTCCTACGAGCAGTACTTC
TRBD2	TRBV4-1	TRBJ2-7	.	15	CASSRTSGSSYEQYF	TGCGCCAGCAGCCGGACTAGCGGGAGCTCCTACGAGCAGTACTTC
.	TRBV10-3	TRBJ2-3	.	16	CAISEVWRSSTDTQYF	TGTGCCATCAGTGAGGTCTGGCGGAGTAGCACAGATACGCAGTATTTT
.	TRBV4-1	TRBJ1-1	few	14	CASSQGQLNTEAFF	TGCGCCAGCAGCCAAGGGCAGTTGAACACTGAAGCTTTCTTT
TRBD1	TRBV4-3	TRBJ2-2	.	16	CASSRLQGAGTGELFF	TGCGCCAGCAGCCGATTACAGGGGGCCGGCACCGGGGAGCTGTTTTTT
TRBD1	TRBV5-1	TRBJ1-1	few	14	CASSLERQGTEAFF	TGCGCCAGCAGCTTGGAGCGACAGGGCACTGAAGCTTTCTTT
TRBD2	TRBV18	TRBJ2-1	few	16	CASSPPVGLAFNEQFF	TGTGCCAGCTCACCACCCGTAGGACTAGCTTTCAATGAGCAGTTCTTC
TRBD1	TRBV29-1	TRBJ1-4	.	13	CSARDSTIEKLFF	TGCAGCGCCCGGGACAGTACAATCGAAAAACTGTTTTTT
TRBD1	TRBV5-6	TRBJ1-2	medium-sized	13	CASGTGGNYGYTF	TGTGCCAGCGGGACAGGGGGGAACTATGGCTACACCTTC
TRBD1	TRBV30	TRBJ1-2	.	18	CAWSVLDREQGANYGYTF	TGTGCCTGGAGTGTATTAGACAGGGAGCAAGGAGCTAACTATGGCTACACCTTC
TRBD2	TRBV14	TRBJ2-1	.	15	CASSQRTSVYNEQFF	TGTGCCAGCAGCCAAAGGACTAGCGTCTACAATGAGCAGTTCTTC
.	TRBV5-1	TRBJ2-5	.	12	CASSLDSGTQYF	TGCGCCAGCAGCTTGGATTCGGGGACCCAGTACTTC
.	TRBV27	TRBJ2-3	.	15	CASSLESGGTDTQYF	TGTGCCAGCAGTTTAGAGTCAGGGGGCACAGATACGCAGTATTTT
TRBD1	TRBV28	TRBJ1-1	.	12	CASRSGQGRFFF	TGTGCCAGCAGGTCGGGACAGGGTCGGTTTTTCTTT
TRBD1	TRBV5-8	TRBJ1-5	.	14	CASSFRDRNQPQHF	TGTGCCAGCAGCTTCCGGGACAGGAATCAGCCCCAGCATTTT
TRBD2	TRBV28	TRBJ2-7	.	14	CASRWDYLSYEQYF	TGTGCCAGCAGATGGGACTACCTTAGCTACGAGCAGTACTTC
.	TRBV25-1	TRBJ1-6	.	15	CASRITQGDGSPLHF	TGTGCCAGCAGGATAACACAGGGTGATGGTTCACCCCTCCACTTT
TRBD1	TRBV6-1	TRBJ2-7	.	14	CASSRQGVDYEQYF	TGTGCCAGCAGCCGACAGGGGGTGGACTACGAGCAGTACTTC
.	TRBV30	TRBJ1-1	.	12	CGGTFGSTEAFF	TGTGGCGGGACCTTCGGGTCCACTGAAGCTTTCTTT
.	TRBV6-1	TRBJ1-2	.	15	CASSEFLPPGGGYTF	TGTGCCAGCAGTGAATTCCTACCCCCTGGAGGTGGCTACACCTTC
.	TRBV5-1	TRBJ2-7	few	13	CASSLQESYEQYF	TGCGCCAGCAGCTTGCAGGAATCCTACGAGCAGTACTTC
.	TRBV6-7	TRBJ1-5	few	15	CASRSRRYSNQPQHF	TGTGCCAGCAGATCACGTCGCTATAGCAATCAGCCCCAGCATTTT
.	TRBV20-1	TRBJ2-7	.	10	CSAKLAEQYF	TGCAGTGCTAAGCTTGCTGAGCAGTACTTC
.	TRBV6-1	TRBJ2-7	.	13	CASSETGGDEQYF	TGTGCCAGCAGTGAAACAGGGGGGGACGAGCAGTACTTC
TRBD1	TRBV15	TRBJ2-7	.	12	CATSDRDYEQYF	TGTGCCACCAGCGACAGGGACTACGAGCAGTACTTC
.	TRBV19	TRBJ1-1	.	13	CASSIREATEAFF	TGTGCCAGTAGTATTCGAGAGGCCACTGAAGCTTTCTTT
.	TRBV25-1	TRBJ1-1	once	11	CASSSGSEAFF	TGTGCCAGCAGCTCGGGGTCTGAAGCTTTCTTT
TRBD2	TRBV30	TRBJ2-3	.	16	CAWSVVSGGVTDTQYF	TGTGCCTGGAGTGTGGTTAGCGGGGGGGTCACAGATACGCAGTATTTT
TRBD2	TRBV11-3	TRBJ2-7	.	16	CASSLLPGLNSYEQYF	TGTGCCAGCAGCTTATTACCGGGACTAAACTCCTACGAGCAGTACTTC
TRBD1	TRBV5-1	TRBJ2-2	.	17	CASTITVGQGPTGELFF	TGCGCCAGCACCATAACCGTGGGACAGGGGCCCACCGGGGAGCTGTTTTTT
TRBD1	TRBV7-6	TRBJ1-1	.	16	CASSAGDRGWGTEAFF	TGTGCCAGCAGCGCCGGAGACAGGGGATGGGGGACTGAAGCTTTCTTT
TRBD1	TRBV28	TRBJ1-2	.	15	CASSLGQGANYGYTF	TGTGCCAGCAGTTTAGGACAGGGGGCTAACTATGGCTACACCTTC
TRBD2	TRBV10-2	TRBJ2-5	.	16	CASSELAGITRETQYF	TGCGCCAGCAGCGAACTAGCGGGGATCACCCGGGAGACCCAGTACTTC
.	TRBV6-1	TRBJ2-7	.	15	CASSEWRQIPARRYF	TGTGCCAGCAGTGAATGGAGGCAAATTCCGGCCAGGCGGTACTTC
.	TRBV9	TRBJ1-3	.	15	CASSVEEGSGNTIYF	TGTGCCAGCAGCGTAGAGGAGGGATCTGGAAACACCATATATTTT
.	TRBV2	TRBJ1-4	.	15	CASSEEGSSYEKLFF	TGTGCCAGCAGTGAAGAAGGCAGTAGCTATGAAAAACTGTTTTTT
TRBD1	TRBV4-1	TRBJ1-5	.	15	CASSLGGNSNQPQHF	TGCGCCAGCAGTCTAGGGGGCAACAGCAATCAGCCCCAGCATTTT
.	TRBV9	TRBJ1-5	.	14	CASSPWGGNQPQHF	TGTGCCAGCAGCCCTTGGGGCGGCAATCAGCCCCAGCATTTT
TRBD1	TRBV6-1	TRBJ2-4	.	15	CASSEAEGAPNIQYF	TGTGCCAGCAGTGAAGCTGAGGGGGCTCCCAACATTCAGTACTTC
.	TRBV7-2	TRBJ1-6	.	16	CASSLWRKVSNSPLHF	TGTGCCAGCAGCTTATGGCGGAAAGTGTCCAATTCACCCCTCCACTTT
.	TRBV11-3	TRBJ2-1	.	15	CASSLRDWPYNEQFF	TGTGCCAGCAGCTTACGGGACTGGCCCTACAATGAGCAGTTCTTC
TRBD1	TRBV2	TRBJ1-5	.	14	CASSRQGAFQPQHF	TGTGCCAGCAGTCGACAGGGGGCTTTTCAGCCCCAGCATTTT
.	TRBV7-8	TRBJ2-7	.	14	CASSSTPLLSEQYF	TGTGCCAGCAGCTCAACACCTCTACTATCCGAGCAGTACTTC
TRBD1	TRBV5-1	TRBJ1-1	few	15	CASSPPRQGGTEAFF	TGCGCCAGCAGCCCGCCTAGACAGGGGGGTACTGAAGCTTTCTTT
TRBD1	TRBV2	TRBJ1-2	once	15	CASRDNPGQGNGYTF	TGTGCCAGCAGAGACAATCCGGGACAGGGGAACGGCTACACCTTC
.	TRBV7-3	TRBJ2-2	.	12	CASSFGPGELFF	TGTGCCAGCAGCTTTGGCCCCGGGGAGCTGTTTTTT
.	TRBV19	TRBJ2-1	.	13	CAARGADYNEQFF	TGTGCCGCCCGGGGAGCAGACTACAATGAGCAGTTCTTC
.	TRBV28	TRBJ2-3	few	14	CASSLTSAADTQYF	TGTGCCAGCAGTTTAACCAGCGCCGCAGATACGCAGTATTTT
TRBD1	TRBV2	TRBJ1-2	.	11	CASRITGVYTF	TGTGCCAGCAGGATTACAGGGGTCTACACCTTC
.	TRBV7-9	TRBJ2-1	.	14	CASSLDSVHNEQFF	TGTGCCAGCAGCTTAGATAGCGTCCACAATGAGCAGTTCTTC
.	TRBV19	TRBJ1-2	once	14	CASTWAPANYGYTF	TGTGCCAGTACGTGGGCACCAGCTAACTATGGCTACACCTTC
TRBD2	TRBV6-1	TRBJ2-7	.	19	CASSGRRVAGDRYAYEQYF	TGTGCCAGCAGTGGACGAAGGGTAGCGGGAGATAGATATGCCTACGAGCAGTACTTC
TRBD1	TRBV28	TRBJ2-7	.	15	CASTPGQGRSYEQYF	TGTGCCAGCACCCCGGGACAGGGAAGGTCCTACGAGCAGTACTTC
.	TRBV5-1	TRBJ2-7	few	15	CASSLGIEQRYEQYF	TGCGCCAGCAGCTTGGGGATCGAGCAGCGCTACGAGCAGTACTTC
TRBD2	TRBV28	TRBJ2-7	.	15	CASSAGTSGSYEQYF	TGTGCCAGCAGTGCCGGGACTAGCGGCTCCTACGAGCAGTACTTC
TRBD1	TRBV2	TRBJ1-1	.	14	CASSDFRQGPLAFF	TGTGCCAGCAGTGACTTTCGACAGGGTCCCTTAGCTTTCTTT
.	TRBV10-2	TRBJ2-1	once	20	CASRLGATAILQSSYNEQFF	TGCGCCAGCAGACTGGGGGCAACCGCCATCCTACAGAGCTCCTACAATGAGCAGTTCTTC
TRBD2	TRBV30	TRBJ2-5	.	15	CAWSRGLAGQETQYF	TGTGCCTGGAGTAGAGGACTAGCGGGACAAGAGACCCAGTACTTC
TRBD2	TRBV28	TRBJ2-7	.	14	CASRSGTSGMEQYF	TGTGCCAGCAGATCCGGGACTAGTGGTATGGAGCAGTACTTC
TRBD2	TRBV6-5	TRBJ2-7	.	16	CASSYALAGGTYEQYF	TGTGCCAGCAGTTACGCACTAGCGGGGGGAACCTACGAGCAGTACTTC